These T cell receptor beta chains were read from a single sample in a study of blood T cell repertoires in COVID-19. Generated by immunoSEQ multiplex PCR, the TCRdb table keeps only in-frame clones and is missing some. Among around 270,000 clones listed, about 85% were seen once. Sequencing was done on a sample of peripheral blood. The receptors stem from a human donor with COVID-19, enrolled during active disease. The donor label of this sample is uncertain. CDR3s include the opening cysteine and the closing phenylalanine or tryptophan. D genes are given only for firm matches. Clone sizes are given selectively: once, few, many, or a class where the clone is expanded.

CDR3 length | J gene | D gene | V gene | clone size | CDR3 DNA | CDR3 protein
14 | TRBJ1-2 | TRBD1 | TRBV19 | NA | TGTGCCAGTAGTAAACAGGGGATAAGCTATGGCTACACCTTC | CASSKQGISYGYTF
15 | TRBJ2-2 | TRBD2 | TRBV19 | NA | TGTGCCTCCCCAAGGGAGGGAGCGAACACCGGGGAGCTGTTTTTT | CASPREGANTGELFF
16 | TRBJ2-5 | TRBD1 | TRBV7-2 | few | TGTGCCAGCAGCTCCAAGGTGGGGACAGACCAAGAGACCCAGTACTTC | CASSSKVGTDQETQYF
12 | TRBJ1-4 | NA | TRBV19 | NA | TGTGCCAGTCATCAGGAAAGTGAAAAACTGTTTTTT | CASHQESEKLFF
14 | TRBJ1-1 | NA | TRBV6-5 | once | TGTGCCAGCAGTCTACAGGCTATGAACACTGAAGCTTTCTTT | CASSLQAMNTEAFF
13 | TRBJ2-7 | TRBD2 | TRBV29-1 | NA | TGCAGCGCCGACGGGACTAGCGCATACGAGCAGTACTTC | CSADGTSAYEQYF
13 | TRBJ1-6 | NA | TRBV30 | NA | TGTGCCTGCCGGAGCCGGGGGAATTCACCCCTCCACTTT | CACRSRGNSPLHF
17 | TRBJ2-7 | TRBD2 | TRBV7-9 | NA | TGTGCCAGCAGCTTAGTAGGGCTAGCGGGAAGCTCCTACGAGCAGTACTTC | CASSLVGLAGSSYEQYF
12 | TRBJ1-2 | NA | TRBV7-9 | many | TGTGCCAGCAGCTCGCGACAGACTGGCTACACCTTC | CASSSRQTGYTF
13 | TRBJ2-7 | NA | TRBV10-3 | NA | TGTGCCACCAGGGGACTAACTGACTACGAGCAGTACTTC | CATRGLTDYEQYF
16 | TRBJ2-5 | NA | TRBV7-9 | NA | TGTGCCAGCAGTTCGCAGGGGAGGGGGTACCAAGAGACCCAGTACTTC | CASSSQGRGYQETQYF
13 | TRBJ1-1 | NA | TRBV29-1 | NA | TGCAGCGTTCGCGGGGACTTGAACACTGAAGCTTTCTTT | CSVRGDLNTEAFF
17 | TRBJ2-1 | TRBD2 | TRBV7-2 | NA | TGTGCCAGCAGCTTAGCAGCGGGAGGACCTCTTTACAATGAGCAGTTCTTC | CASSLAAGGPLYNEQFF
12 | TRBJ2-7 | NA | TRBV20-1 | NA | TGCAGTGCTAGTGCGGACAGATACGAGCAGTACTTC | CSASADRYEQYF
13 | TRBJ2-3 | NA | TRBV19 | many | TGTGCCAGTAGTATAGCCGCGACAGATACGCAGTATTTT | CASSIAATDTQYF
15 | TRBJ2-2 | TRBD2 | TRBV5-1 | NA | TGCGCCAGCAGCTTGTTAGCGGGAGGTAACGGGGAGCTGTTTTTT | CASSLLAGGNGELFF
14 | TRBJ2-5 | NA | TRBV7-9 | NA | TGTGCCAGCAGCCTTGGAGGCATCCAAGAGACCCAGTACTTC | CASSLGGIQETQYF
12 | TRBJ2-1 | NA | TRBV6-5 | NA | TGTGCCAGCAGTTACTCGGGCATTGAGCAGTTCTTC | CASSYSGIEQFF
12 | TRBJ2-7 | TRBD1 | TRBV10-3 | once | TGTGCCATCAGTGAGGGGGACAGCAAGCAGTACTTC | CAISEGDSKQYF
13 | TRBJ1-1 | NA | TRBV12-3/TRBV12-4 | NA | TGTGCCAGCACCTCTATTAGGAACACTGAAGCTTTCTTT | CASTSIRNTEAFF
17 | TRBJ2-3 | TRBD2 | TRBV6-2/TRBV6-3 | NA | TGTGCCAGCAGTTACAAACGACTAGCGGGAGACGTAGATACGCAGTATTTT | CASSYKRLAGDVDTQYF
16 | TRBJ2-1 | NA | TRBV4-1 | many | TGCGCCAGCAGCCAAGTGGATCTAGTGTCCTACAATGAGCAGTTCTTC | CASSQVDLVSYNEQFF
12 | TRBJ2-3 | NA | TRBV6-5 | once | TGTGCCAGCAGCAGGGTGGGAGATACGCAGTATTTT | CASSRVGDTQYF
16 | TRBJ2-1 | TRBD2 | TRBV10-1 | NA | TGCGCCAGCAGTGAGACTAGCGGGAGGAGGTACAATGAGCAGTTCTTC | CASSETSGRRYNEQFF
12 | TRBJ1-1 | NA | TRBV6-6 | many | TGTGCCAGCAGTTTCGGTGGCACTGAAGCTTTCTTT | CASSFGGTEAFF
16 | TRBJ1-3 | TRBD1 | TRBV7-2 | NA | TGTGCCAGCAGCTTAGGTCCGGGACAGAGTGGAAACACCATATATTTT | CASSLGPGQSGNTIYF
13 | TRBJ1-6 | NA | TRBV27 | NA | TGTGCCAGCCAGAGAGGGAATAATTCACCCCTCCACTTT | CASQRGNNSPLHF
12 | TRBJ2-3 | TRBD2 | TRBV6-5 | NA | TGTGCCAGCAGCGCTCTAGCGGGAGTGCAGTATTTT | CASSALAGVQYF
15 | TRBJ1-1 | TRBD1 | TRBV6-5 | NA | TGTGCCAGCAGTCCCCAGGGACAGGCGAACACTGAAGCTTTCTTT | CASSPQGQANTEAFF
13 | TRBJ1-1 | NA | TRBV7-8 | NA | TGTGCCAGCAGTTTTAGACAGAACACTGAAGCTTTCTTT | CASSFRQNTEAFF
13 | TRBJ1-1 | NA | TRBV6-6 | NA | TGTGCCAGCAGTTACGTTACAGCCACTGAAGCTTTCTTT | CASSYVTATEAFF
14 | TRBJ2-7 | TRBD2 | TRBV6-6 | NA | TGTGCCACGAGGCTAGCGGGAAGCTCCTACGAGCAGTACTTC | CATRLAGSSYEQYF